These 26 T cell receptor beta chains were all obtained from the same sample, sequenced in a study of T cell repertoires in cytomegalovirus infection. TCRdb processed the reads anew with MiXCR; each CDR3 protein has one entry. The sample includes nearly 550,000 distinct CDR3 sequences, about 15% of them seen just once. The sample comprised CD8+ T cells from PBMCs. The receptors derive from a human donor in good health (CMV status not recorded). Some clones in this sample may be carry-over from other donors' samples.

In this sample, this clonotype turned up many times. This sequence joins TRBV6-1 and TRBJ1-1; D is ambiguous. Germline values: CDR1 MNHNS, CDR2 SASEGT. The CDR3 length is 9 residues. V was trimmed by 7 bases and J by 8 bases, leaving 5 bases between them. In DNA, the CDR3 is TGTGCCAGCAATGACGAAGCTTTCTTT. Amino acid sequence: CASNDEAFF.

J is TRBJ1-2 and V is TRBV12-3 or TRBV12-4; D may be TRBD1 (6 bases). The CDR3 covers 11 residues. V shed 5 bases and J shed 11 bases, with 12 bases lying between them. For the CDR3, the DNA is TGTGCCAGCAGTCCCGACAGGACTTACACCTTC. Translated, it gives CASSPDRTYTF.

The chain joins TRBV30 to TRBJ2-5; D tentatively fits TRBD1 or TRBD2 (5 bases each). Germline CDR1 reads GTSNPN; CDR2 reads SVGIG (reference sequence). This CDR3 has 15 residues. V gave up 4 bases and J gave up 4 bases, with 19 bases separating them. The CDR3 nucleotides read TGTGCCTGGATCACCCTCGGGGACGGAGCAGAGACCCAGTACTTC. It yields the protein CAWITLGDGAETQYF.

The chain carries TRBV13 and TRBJ1-2, with 11 positions matching TRBD1. Germline V gene data show CDR1 as PRHDT and CDR2 as FYEKMQ (reference sequence). The V and J ends lost 5 bases and 0 bases, in that order; junction bases with no gene match: 8. The CDR3 covers 17 residues. This CDR3 reads CASSQWDRGEANYGYTF. CDR3 DNA sequence: TGTGCCAGCAGCCAATGGGACAGGGGGGAAGCTAACTATGGCTACACCTTC.

The rearrangement joins TRBV27 to TRBJ2-1; 11 positions agree with TRBD2. V gave up 7 bases and J gave up 4 bases; unmatched junction bases: 3. This CDR3 is 14 amino acids long. Germline CDR1 is MNHEY and CDR2 is SMNVEV (reference sequence). CDR3: CASTSGGRYNEQFF. The CDR3 DNA is TGTGCCAGCACTAGCGGGGGGCGTTACAATGAGCAGTTCTTC.

This clonotype showed up just a few times. The rearrangement joins TRBV12-3 or TRBV12-4 to TRBJ2-2; D unresolved. The length of the CDR3 is 16 residues. V dropped 8 bases and J dropped 3 bases, with 19 bases sitting between them. CDR3 protein: CASAWTLEGHTGELFF. The CDR3, as DNA: TGTGCCAGCGCCTGGACGCTCGAAGGGCACACCGGGGAGCTGTTTTTT.

This clonotype was counted many times. The chain links TRBV7-2 to TRBJ1-2; D might be TRBD1 (5 bases). The CDR3 consists of 18 residues. Trimming stripped 2 bases from V and 2 bases from J, with 21 bases between. The germline V gene encodes CDR1 SGHTA and CDR2 FQGNSA. CDR3 nucleotides: TGTGCCAGCAGCTTAAGGCCGAGGACTGGGGGAAAGAACTATGGCTACACCTTC. It specifies CASSLRPRTGGKNYGYTF. Drawing the rest from reference TRBV7-2 and TRBJ1-2, the complete variable domain is GAGVSQSPSNKVTEKGKDVELRCDPISGHTALYWYRQSLGQGLEFLIYFQGNSAPDKSGLPSDRFSAERTGGSVSTLTIQRTQQEDSAVYLCASSLRPRTGGKNYGYTFGSGTRLTVV.

This chain connects TRBV27 to TRBJ1-2; D is ambiguous. Germline V lookup: CDR1 MNHEY, CDR2 SMNVEV (reference sequence). V was cut by 4 bases and J by 7 bases, with 13 bases left in between. The CDR3 covers 13 residues. Here the CDR3 reads CASSSPRVGGYTF. The CDR3 DNA follows: TGTGCCAGCAGTTCCCCTAGGGTCGGTGGCTACACCTTC.

Points on this clonotype: One base away lies a much larger clone, so this may be a sequencing read error. V gene TRBV28 combines with J gene TRBJ2-1; possibly TRBD1 or TRBD2 for D (5 bases each). The CDR3 has 15 residues. Germline loops: CDR1 MDHEN, CDR2 SYDVKM. The DNA for the CDR3 is TGTGCCAGCAGTTTATTCGGGGCTTCCTGCAATGAGCAGTTCTTC. Its translation is CASSLFGASCNEQFF. Filled out from reference TRBV28 and TRBJ2-1, the complete variable domain reads DVKVTQSSRYLVKRTGEKVFLECVQDMDHENMFWYRQDPGLGLRLIYFSYDVKMKEKGDIPEGYSVSREKKERFSLILESASTNQTSMYLCASSLFGASCNEQFFGPGTRLTVL.

On this clonotype itself: An end of the junction does not agree with germline; a read error may underlie this. The chain recombines TRBV28 with TRBJ2-7; weak D call: TRBD2 (5 bases). The CDR3 loop spans 14 amino acids. CDR1 and CDR2 from the germline V gene are MDHEN and SYDVKM. CDR3 sequence: CASTPTQLDYLQCF. The CDR3 DNA sequence: TGTGCCAGCACTCCCACCCAACTAGACTACTTGCAGTGCTTC.

This clonotype was seen at least ten times. The chain recombines TRBV7-9 with TRBJ2-5, with D hard to call. The CDR3 totals 11 residues. The germline CDR1 and CDR2 sequences are SEHNR and FQNEAQ (reference sequence). The V and J ends lost 5 bases and 7 bases respectively, with 8 bases between them. CDR3 in amino acids: CASSNERTQYF. The CDR3 region has the DNA TGTGCCAGCAGCAATGAACGGACCCAGTACTTC.

A few counts support this clonotype. This chain joins TRBV6-5 and TRBJ1-5, with D tentatively TRBD1 (5 bases). CDR1 and CDR2 from the germline V gene are MNHEY and SVGAGI. V gave up 6 bases and J gave up 0 bases, with 12 bases separating them. The CDR3 loop spans 15 amino acids. The CDR3 region has the DNA TGTGCCAGCAGAAAAGGGACGGATAGCAATCAGCCCCAGCATTTT. This codes for CASRKGTDSNQPQHF.

This chain links TRBV27 with TRBJ1-2; TRBD1 matches at 7 bases. Germline V gene sequence: CDR1 MNHEY, CDR2 SMNVEV (reference sequence). J was trimmed by 3 bases and V by 6 bases; bases with no gene match: 7. The CDR3 contains 14 residues. The CDR3 DNA is TGTGCCAGCAGGGGGGACAGCCTGGACTATGGCTACACCTTC. This codes for CASRGDSLDYGYTF.

The table lists this clonotype with many counts. The chain joins TRBV27 to TRBJ1-2, with 12 bases that match TRBD1. Germline V gene data show CDR1 as MNHEY and CDR2 as SMNVEV (reference sequence). After removal of 9 bases from V and 6 bases from J, the junction contained 11 bases not matched to a gene. This CDR3 has 15 amino acids. CDR3: CARLIRDRGQDGYTF. In DNA, the CDR3 is TGTGCCAGGTTGATCCGGGACAGGGGGCAGGATGGCTACACCTTC.

The chain uses TRBV20-1 and TRBJ1-5; 9 nucleotides match TRBD1. CDR3 length: 13 amino acids. The germline V gene has CDR1 DFQATT and CDR2 SNEGSKA (reference sequence). With 3 bases clipped from V and 9 bases from J, the junction kept 6 bases outside the gene matches. This chain's CDR3 is CSARGQGVWPQHF. The CDR3 bases are TGCAGTGCTAGGGGACAGGGAGTATGGCCCCAGCATTTT.

The table lists this clonotype with many counts. This chain links TRBV6-1 with TRBJ1-1; 7 nucleotides match TRBD1. From germline, CDR1 is MNHNS and CDR2 SASEGT. The ends lost 3 bases at V and 0 bases at J; junction bases unmatched: 4. The CDR3 consists of 15 residues. CDR3 protein: CASSDLGQMNTEAFF. For the CDR3, the DNA is TGTGCCAGCAGTGATTTGGGACAGATGAACACTGAAGCTTTCTTT.

This clonotype came up a few times. The chain employs TRBV5-1 and TRBJ1-1, with 11 bases identical to TRBD1. V trimming: 3 bases; J trimming: 6 bases; junction bases outside the gene matches: 7. The CDR3 totals 15 residues. CDR1 is SGHRS, CDR2 YFSETQ, per germline. Written as DNA, the CDR3 is TGCGCCAGCAGCTACGGACAGGGGGCGAGTTCTGAAGCTTTCTTT. This encodes CASSYGQGASSEAFF.

This clonotype appeared a few times. The chain is built from TRBV28 and TRBJ1-3; D is unresolved. Trimming pared 3 bases from V and 8 bases from J, leaving 5 bases between. Looked up from germline, CDR1 is MDHEN and CDR2 is SYDVKM. The CDR3 spans 11 residues. The CDR3 DNA sequence: TGTGCCAGCAGTTTGAGGGACACCATATATTTT. It specifies CASSLRDTIYF.

This chain links TRBV27 with TRBJ2-3; 10 nucleotides line up with TRBD2. Germline V CDR1 and CDR2: MNHEY, SMNVEV (reference sequence). The CDR3 loop spans 17 amino acids. Trimming took 5 bases from V and 2 from J; bases not matched to a gene: 10. CDR3 nucleotides: TGTGCCAGCAGTCCGCTCCGGACTAGCGGATACACAGATACGCAGTATTTT. Its translation is CASSPLRTSGYTDTQYF.

This clonotype was recorded at least ten times. The J gene is TRBJ2-1, the V gene TRBV7-3; D possibly corresponds to TRBD2 (5 bases). CDR3 size: 13 residues. Germline lookup yields CDR1 SGHTA and CDR2 FQGTGA. Trimming stripped 8 bases from V and 4 bases from J, with 12 bases between. The CDR3 loop is CASSGVPYNEQFF. In DNA, the CDR3 is TGTGCCAGCTCCGGGGTCCCTTACAATGAGCAGTTCTTC.

This clonotype turned up a few times. The CDR3 DNA follows: TGCAGTGCTAGAGATCGGGGGGGTTGGTCCGGGGAGCTGTTTTTT. Amino acids: CSARDRGGWSGELFF. The chain uses TRBV20-1 and TRBJ2-2, with 8 positions matching TRBD2. V shed 0 bases and J 6 bases; nucleotides not matched to a gene: 6. Germline assignment: CDR1 DFQATT and CDR2 SNEGSKA (reference sequence). The CDR3 runs to 15 residues.

Comment on this clonotype: This may come from a read error, since a much larger clone is one base off. The chain carries TRBV6-5 and TRBJ2-2; tentative D call: TRBD2 (6 bases). This CDR3 has 18 amino acids. Germline values: CDR1 MNHEY, CDR2 SVGAGI. The CDR3 sequence is CASSYFSSGEANTGDLFF. The CDR3, as DNA: TGTGCCAGCAGTTACTTCTCCTCGGGAGAGGCGAACACCGGGGATCTGTTTTTT.

V is TRBV25-1 and J is TRBJ2-6; TRBD2 is a possible D gene (5 bases). This CDR3 comprises 13 residues. V was clipped by 8 bases and J by 2 bases, with 7 bases between them. Germline V CDR1 and CDR2: MGHDK, SYGVNS. CDR3 region: CASLAPGANVLTF. As DNA, the CDR3 is TGTGCCAGCCTAGCCCCTGGGGCCAACGTCCTGACTTTC.

V gene TRBV28 combines with J gene TRBJ2-7, with 9 bases lining up with TRBD1. The CDR3 is 11 residues long. Germline assignment: CDR1 MDHEN and CDR2 SYDVKM. The V segment lost 7 bases and the J segment 6 bases; nucleotides outside the gene matches: 1. CDR3 protein: CASMTGGEQYF. Written as DNA, the CDR3 is TGTGCCAGCATGACAGGGGGCGAGCAGTACTTC.

This clonotype was recorded at least ten times. The rearrangement links TRBV19 to TRBJ2-7; D may be TRBD1 or TRBD2 (5 bases each). CDR1 and CDR2 from the germline V gene are LNHDA and SQIVND (reference sequence). The CDR3 contains 14 residues. V was trimmed by 3 bases and J by 1 base, leaving 10 bases between them. The CDR3 bases are TGTGCCAGTAGTATCCGGGACGGGTCCTACGAGCAGTACTTC. It is translated as CASSIRDGSYEQYF.

This clonotype has at least ten counts. The V call is TRBV4-1, the J call TRBJ2-7; no clear D gene. Trimming stripped 0 bases from V and 4 bases from J, with 7 bases between. The CDR3 totals 13 residues. CDR1 is MGHRA and CDR2 is YSYEKL in the germline V gene. The CDR3 region has the DNA TGCGCCAGCAGCCAAGATACTGAGTACGAGCAGTACTTC. Residues: CASSQDTEYEQYF.